This T cell receptor (beta chain) was documented in a study of cytomegalovirus exposure and HLA in healthy donors. CDR1 and CDR2 (germline): MNHEY, SVGAGI. The CDR3 totals 15 residues. V lost 6 bases to trimming and J lost 3 bases; unmatched junction nucleotides: 7. Primers included in the PCR were 60 Vbeta and 13 Jbeta primers. Some clones are missing from TCRdb's copy, which holds only in-frame ones; the method was immunoSEQ multiplex PCR. The data hold 150,000 to 200,000 clones, with roughly 80% observed a single time. The chain joins TRBV6-5 to TRBJ2-7, with 11 bases identical to TRBD2. This clonotype was obtained from a man aged 18 to 30 in good health and CMV-seropositive. Sequences were obtained from PBMCs. The CDR3 loop reads CASSRTGTSGYEQYF. CDR3 nucleotides: TGTGCCAGCAGCCGAACCGGGACTAGCGGCTACGAGCAGTACTTC.